This T cell receptor (beta chain) was profiled in a study of blood T cell repertoires in COVID-19. Study-level information: Whether acute or convalescent, the COVID-19 samples came from the United States, Italy and Spain. PBMCs, B-cell-depleted T cells, or T cells provided the cDNA or gDNA that made up the material.

Trimming left V 7 bases short and J 1 base short, with 12 bases between. This CDR3 is built from 14 residues. Germline V gene data show CDR1 as LNHDA and CDR2 as SQIVND (reference sequence). Clones were read by immunoSEQ multiplex PCR, and TCRdb kept only the in-frame ones, dropping some. Here the sample spans 140,000 or so clones, 65% to 90% being singletons. This chain joins TRBV19 and TRBJ2-3; D call uncertain. Sequencing was carried out using peripheral blood. This TCR derives from a man aged 55 to 70 with active or convalescent COVID-19. The CDR3 loop reads CASNPPGRTDTQYF. The DNA of the CDR3 is TGTGCCAGTAATCCTCCGGGTCGCACAGATACGCAGTATTTT.